Each of the 32 T cell receptor beta chains below was sequenced from the same sample in a study of blood T cell repertoires in COVID-19 (dated by TCRdb to 2018 to 2020). The receptor library was made with the immunoSEQ multiplex PCR assay. The table comes from immuneACCESS by way of TCRdb, which keeps in-frame sequences with V and J called. Part of the clones is missing from these tables; in studies checked, under half for an unresolved V gene and the rest for unknown reasons. The sample table shows about 140,000 clones, and about 89% are seen once. Around 11% of the sample rests with the top ten. The sequenced sample consisted of PBMCs or T cells enriched from blood (not recorded which). The receptor set was obtained from a man aged 60 to 69 who had recovered from COVID-19.

The chain links TRBV2 to TRBJ2-2; the match to TRBD1 covers 9 bases. Trimming removed 9 bases from V and 10 bases from J; junction bases left unmatched: 6. Germline CDR1 is SNHLY and CDR2 is FYNNEI. This CDR3 comprises 12 residues. CDR3 nucleotides: TGTGCCAGTAGACAGGGGGGTCTGGAGCTGTTTTTT. It is translated as CASRQGGLELFF.

The chain recombines TRBV19 with TRBJ2-1; D gene ambiguous. The CDR3 totals 14 residues. Germline-derived CDR1 and CDR2 are LNHDA and SQIVND (reference sequence). Trimming took 0 bases from V and 5 from J, leaving 8 bases between them. The CDR3 nucleotides read TGTGCCAGTAGTATAGATTGGGCAAACAATGAGCAGTTCTTC. Amino acid sequence: CASSIDWANNEQFF.

This clone appeared a single time. The chain uses TRBV6-5 and TRBJ1-5; 7 bases line up with TRBD1. This CDR3 comprises 15 residues. Germline lookup yields CDR1 MNHEY and CDR2 SVGAGI. Germline trimming cut 5 bases from V and 1 base from J; bases unmatched to any gene: 5. In DNA form, the CDR3 reads TGTGCCAGCAGTACCACAGGGGTAAGCAATCAGCCCCAGCATTTT. Amino acids: CASSTTGVSNQPQHF.

This clone appeared many times. The CDR3 sequence: CASSLSRVLPQYF. Written as DNA, the CDR3 is TGTGCCAGCAGTTTATCAAGAGTTCTTCCTCAGTACTTC. V is TRBV6-2 or TRBV6-3 and J is TRBJ2-5; D not certain. The germline gives CDR1 MNHEY, CDR2 SVGEGT. V lost 4 bases and J 11 bases, leaving 17 bases between the germline ends. This CDR3 is built from 13 residues.

This chain joins TRBV5-5 and TRBJ1-5; D gene unclear. This CDR3 is 15 amino acids long. Germline CDR1 SGHKS, CDR2 YYEKEE (reference sequence). The V gene lost 0 bases and the J gene lost 0 bases, with 7 bases spanning the gap. The CDR3 here is CASSLDSYSNQPQHF. CDR3 bases: TGTGCCAGCAGCTTGGACAGTTATAGCAATCAGCCCCAGCATTTT. The whole variable domain, remainder taken from reference TRBV5-5 and TRBJ1-5, is DAGVTQSPTHLIKTRGQQVTLRCSPISGHKSVSWYQQVLGQGPQFIFQYYEKEERGRGNFPDRFSARQFPNYSSELNVNALLLGDSALYLCASSLDSYSNQPQHFGDGTRLSIL.

The chain links TRBV10-2 to TRBJ2-5, with D perhaps matching TRBD2 (5 bases). Trimming took 7 bases from V and 0 from J, leaving 9 bases between them. The CDR3 totals 13 residues. Germline CDR1 reads WSHSY; CDR2 reads SAAADI. DNA of the CDR3: TGCGCCAGCACCGACGGGAACCAAGAGACCCAGTACTTC. Translating it yields CASTDGNQETQYF.

CDR3 in amino acids: CASRRRMNTEAFF. DNA of the CDR3: TGTGCCAGCAGGCGGAGAATGAACACTGAAGCTTTCTTT. V usage is TRBV27 and J usage is TRBJ1-1; D remains ambiguous. V was trimmed by 6 bases and J by 0 bases, leaving 8 bases between them. The CDR3 extends over 13 amino acids. Germline CDR1 reads MNHEY; CDR2 reads SMNVEV (reference sequence).

The chain combines TRBV2 with TRBJ2-7; a possible D gene is TRBD2 (5 bases). CDR1 and CDR2 (germline): SNHLY, FYNNEI. V gave up 3 bases and J gave up 2 bases, with 14 bases separating them. This CDR3 region has 15 residues. The CDR3 sequence: CASSESDYQTYEQYF. The CDR3 DNA reads as TGTGCCAGCAGTGAGAGCGACTATCAAACCTACGAGCAGTACTTC.

This rearrangement joins TRBV10-3 to TRBJ2-2; D possibly corresponds to TRBD1 (6 bases). CDR3 length equals 12 residues. The germline CDR1 and CDR2 sequences are ENHRY and SYGVKD. Trimming removed 7 bases from V and 6 bases from J, with 9 bases in between. The CDR3: CAINGGPGELFF. The CDR3 DNA reads TGTGCCATCAATGGGGGCCCCGGGGAGCTGTTTTTT.

This chain joins TRBV5-6 and TRBJ1-1; TRBD1 might be the D (5 bases). From germline, CDR1 is SGHDT and CDR2 YYEEEE. The CDR3 is 15 amino acids. Between the trimmed V and J ends, which lost 2 bases and 5 bases, there was a span of 16 bases. This CDR3 reads CASSLLQGVRTEAFF. DNA of the CDR3: TGTGCCAGCAGCTTATTGCAGGGCGTTCGGACTGAAGCTTTCTTT. The variable domain in full, completed from reference TRBV5-6 and TRBJ1-1, reads DAGVTQSPTHLIKTRGQQVTLRCSPKSGHDTVSWYQQALGQGPQFIFQYYEEEERQRGNFPDRFSGHQFPNYSSELNVNALLLGDSALYLCASSLLQGVRTEAFFGQGTRLTVV.

This rearrangement joins TRBV25-1 to TRBJ1-4; TRBD1 matches at 11 bases. Germline assignment: CDR1 MGHDK and CDR2 SYGVNS. This CDR3 contains 18 residues. The junction had 7 bases not matched to a gene; V was cut back by 4 bases and J by 0 bases. The CDR3 loop reads CASSGRPGQGATNEKLFF. CDR3 sequence (DNA): TGTGCCAGCAGTGGCCGACCGGGACAGGGGGCAACTAATGAAAAACTGTTTTTT.

V gene TRBV19 combines with J gene TRBJ1-4; D might be TRBD1 (5 bases). The ends were cut back, 2 bases at V and 7 bases at J, with 14 bases in the middle. CDR1 LNHDA and CDR2 SQIVND come from the germline V gene (reference sequence). The CDR3 spans 15 residues. This chain's CDR3 is CASSIRPQEGEKLFF. The CDR3 DNA reads as TGTGCCAGTAGTATACGGCCACAGGAGGGTGAAAAACTGTTTTTT.

The V and J genes are TRBV29-1 and TRBJ1-2; possibly TRBD1 for D (6 bases). Germline CDR1 is SQVTM and CDR2 is ANQGSEA. The CDR3 is 15 amino acids. Trimming shortened V by 0 bases and J by 6 bases, and 17 bases separated the two germline ends. This CDR3 is CSVEDPFTGKDGYTF. CDR3 in DNA: TGCAGCGTTGAAGATCCCTTTACAGGGAAGGATGGCTACACCTTC.

The rearrangement joins TRBV12-3 or TRBV12-4 to TRBJ1-5, with D uncertain. There are 13 residues in the CDR3. V was cut by 6 bases and J by 5 bases, with 11 bases left in between. CDR3 in amino acids: CASSPSADQPQHF. CDR3 in DNA: TGTGCCAGCAGCCCCTCGGCGGATCAGCCCCAGCATTTT.

The count of this clone is one. The gene calls are TRBV18 and TRBJ1-1; D not resolved. The V gene lost 3 bases and the J gene lost 8 bases, with 13 bases spanning the gap. The CDR3 contains 13 residues. In germline, CDR1 is KGHSH, CDR2 LQKENI. CDR3 DNA sequence: TGTGCCAGCTCACCGTATACAGAATCGGAAGCTTTCTTT. It specifies CASSPYTESEAFF.

The genes are TRBV7-9 and TRBJ2-1, with TRBD2 identical over 7 bases. Per germline, CDR1 SEHNR and CDR2 FQNEAQ (reference sequence). This CDR3 contains 14 residues. With V trimmed by 5 bases and J by 4 bases, 5 bases remained unmatched. This chain's CDR3 is CASSKTGGYNEQFF. Here the CDR3 DNA reads TGTGCCAGCAGCAAAACGGGGGGATACAATGAGCAGTTCTTC.

The chain is built from TRBV7-8 and TRBJ2-1, with 7 bases that match TRBD2. Germline CDR1 reads SGHVS; CDR2 reads FQNEAQ. J was trimmed by 3 bases and V by 5 bases; bases with no gene match: 13. CDR3 length equals 17 residues. The CDR3 here is CASSHQWASGDYNEQFF. CDR3 nucleotide sequence: TGTGCCAGCAGCCACCAGTGGGCTAGCGGAGACTACAATGAGCAGTTCTTC.

This clone was seen once. This sequence joins TRBV28 and TRBJ1-1; 9 bases fit TRBD1. The CDR3 length is 15 residues. Trimming at V came to 4 bases and at J to 5 bases, leaving 8 bases not matched to a gene. The germline V gene has CDR1 MDHEN and CDR2 SYDVKM. CDR3 protein: CASSSPTGGITEAFF. DNA of the CDR3: TGTGCCAGCAGTTCCCCGACAGGGGGAATAACTGAAGCTTTCTTT.

J is TRBJ1-1 and V is TRBV28; no clear D. The CDR3 has 15 residues. Germline CDR1 and CDR2: MDHEN and SYDVKM. Trimming took off 1 base at V and 2 bases at J, with 11 bases between the two ends. DNA of the CDR3: TGTGCCAGCAGTTTATCCGGACTTTTAAACACTGAAGCTTTCTTT. It specifies CASSLSGLLNTEAFF.

This clone was seen once. V is TRBV10-3 and J is TRBJ2-3; 7 bases align to TRBD2. The V and J ends lost 6 bases and 3 bases, in that order; junction bases with no gene match: 9. Germline lookup yields CDR1 ENHRY and CDR2 SYGVKD. This CDR3 region has 15 residues. CDR3 bases: TGTGCCATCAGGGCGGGCGGGAGACAGACAGATACGCAGTATTTT. It specifies CAIRAGGRQTDTQYF.

The rearrangement uses TRBV7-9 and TRBJ1-3, with D possibly TRBD1 on 5 matching bases. This CDR3 has 16 residues. The germline CDR1 and CDR2 sequences are SEHNR and FQNEAQ (reference sequence). With 1 base removed from V and 0 bases from J, the gap between germline ends came to 10 bases. The chain's CDR3 is CASSLGGGTSGNTIYF. The CDR3 region has the DNA TGTGCCAGCAGCTTAGGAGGCGGGACCTCTGGAAACACCATATATTTT.

The chain has TRBV10-2 and TRBJ2-7; no definite D call. The V end was cut by 0 bases, the J end by 6 bases, with 6 bases between. The germline gives CDR1 WSHSY, CDR2 SAAADI. The CDR3 loop spans 12 amino acids. CDR3 coding DNA: TGCGCCAGCAGTGAGTCAACTGGCGAGCAGTACTTC. Translating it yields CASSESTGEQYF.

The V and J genes are TRBV6-5 and TRBJ1-2; 7 bases map to TRBD1. The CDR3 spans 13 residues. Germline-derived CDR1 and CDR2 are MNHEY and SVGAGI. Unmatched junction bases numbered 9, after V lost 6 bases and J lost 8 bases. In DNA form, the CDR3 reads TGTGCCAGCAGGAGGGACAGAGTGAGCGGCTACACCTTC. Translating it yields CASRRDRVSGYTF.

J is TRBJ1-1 and V is TRBV11-1, with D possibly being TRBD1 (5 bases). There are 15 residues in the CDR3. Trimming shortened V by 1 base and J by 3 bases, and 12 bases separated the two germline ends. Per germline, CDR1 SGHAT and CDR2 FQDESV (reference sequence). The CDR3, as DNA: TGTGCCAGCAGCTTAGGGAGGGACTTACACACTGAAGCTTTCTTT. Amino acids: CASSLGRDLHTEAFF.

The chain links TRBV10-3 to TRBJ2-7; tentative D call: TRBD2 (5 bases). This CDR3 has 14 amino acids. V was cut by 0 bases and J by 6 bases, with 12 bases left in between. Per germline, CDR1 ENHRY and CDR2 SYGVKD. This chain's CDR3 is CAISESGEGREQYF. Written as DNA, the CDR3 is TGTGCCATCAGTGAGTCTGGTGAGGGCCGCGAGCAGTACTTC.

The chain couples TRBV5-6 to TRBJ2-5; a possible D gene is TRBD2 (7 bases). This CDR3 contains 12 residues. Germline V gives CDR1 SGHDT, CDR2 YYEEEE. Trimming took off 7 bases at V and 4 bases at J, with 11 bases between the two ends. CDR3 nucleotide sequence: TGTGCCAGCGTGAGGGGGGGAGAGACCCAGTACTTC. This gives the protein CASVRGGETQYF.

This chain joins TRBV30 and TRBJ1-5, with D possibly TRBD1 on 6 matching bases. This CDR3 contains 13 residues. V lost 2 bases and J 7 bases, leaving 12 bases between the germline ends. CDR1 and CDR2 (germline): GTSNPN, SVGIG (reference sequence). The chain's CDR3 is CAWSRQGQQPQHF. The CDR3 nucleotides are TGTGCCTGGAGTAGGCAGGGGCAGCAGCCCCAGCATTTT.

This chain connects TRBV27 to TRBJ2-1; weak D call: TRBD2 (6 bases). In germline, CDR1 is MNHEY, CDR2 SMNVEV (reference sequence). The CDR3 is made up of 15 amino acids. V was clipped by 5 bases and J by 4 bases, with 15 bases between them. CDR3 region: CASSADLGGYNEQFF. DNA for the CDR3: TGTGCCAGCAGTGCCGACCTTGGAGGGTACAATGAGCAGTTCTTC.

This chain uses TRBV28 with TRBJ1-5, with 8 positions matching TRBD1. V dropped 5 bases and J dropped 2; count of bases not matched to a gene: 5. This CDR3 contains 15 residues. Germline CDR1 reads MDHEN; CDR2 reads SYDVKM. The CDR3 coding sequence is TGTGCCAGCAGTGCAGGACAGGGCGGCAATCAGCCCCAGCATTTT. Encoded protein: CASSAGQGGNQPQHF. Filled out from reference TRBV28 and TRBJ1-5, the complete variable domain reads DVKVTQSSRYLVKRTGEKVFLECVQDMDHENMFWYRQDPGLGLRLIYFSYDVKMKEKGDIPEGYSVSREKKERFSLILESASTNQTSMYLCASSAGQGGNQPQHFGDGTRLSIL.

The chain couples TRBV5-1 to TRBJ2-7; 12 bases align to TRBD1. Germline trimming cut 4 bases from V and 7 bases from J; bases unmatched to any gene: 9. Germline assignment: CDR1 SGHRS and CDR2 YFSETQ. The CDR3 length is 15 residues. The CDR3 sequence is CASSSPGQGAAEQYF. DNA for the CDR3: TGCGCCAGCAGCAGTCCGGGACAGGGGGCGGCGGAGCAGTACTTC.

This chain joins TRBV9 and TRBJ1-6, with no clear D. This CDR3 is 13 amino acids long. Trimming took 5 bases from V and 8 from J, leaving 11 bases between them. Germline V gene data show CDR1 as SGDLS and CDR2 as YYNGEE. The CDR3 sequence is CASRTSQDSPLHF. The CDR3 coding sequence is TGTGCCAGCAGGACCTCTCAGGATTCACCCCTCCACTTT. The whole variable domain, filled in from reference TRBV9 and TRBJ1-6, reads DSGVTQTPKHLITATGQRVTLRCSPRSGDLSVYWYQQSLDQGLQFLIQYYNGEERAKGNILERFSAQQFPDLHSELNLSSLELGDSALYFCASRTSQDSPLHFGNGTRLTVT.

The J gene is TRBJ2-5, the V gene TRBV3-1 (or the pseudogene TRBV3-2); possible D gene TRBD1, 6 bases. This CDR3 is built from 15 residues. Germline-derived CDR1 and CDR2 are LGHDT and YNNKEL (reference sequence). V dropped 5 bases and J dropped 5 bases, with 18 bases sitting between them. The CDR3 DNA is TGTGCCAGCAGCGACGTGGGGGCTCCCAGGGAGACCCAGTACTTC. It translates to CASSDVGAPRETQYF.